This T cell receptor (beta chain) came from a study of blood T cell repertoires in COVID-19. About the research overall: Samples representing acute and convalescent COVID-19 were sourced from the United States, Italy and Spain. T cells, B-cell-depleted T cells, or PBMCs supplied cDNA or gDNA.

In the source study's methods: How many nucleated cells were present was estimated from reference gene primer amplification. Sequencing used immunoSEQ multiplex PCR; TCRdb keeps in-frame clones, though not all of them. The V and J calls and clone size were taken over from that table, and D and trimming were inferred from the DNA. The profile shows more than 50,000 clones, around four fifths of them singletons. The receptor's source is a woman aged 55-75 years with acute or convalescent COVID-19. Sequencing was performed on peripheral blood.

The CDR3 reads CASSQDLGVSGNTIYF. CDR3 bases: TGCGCCAGCAGCCAAGATCTCGGGGTTTCTGGAAACACCATATATTTT. This chain uses TRBV4-1 with TRBJ1-3; no firm D call. CDR1 and CDR2 (germline): MGHRA, YSYEKL. This CDR3 is built from 16 residues. V was shortened by 0 bases and J by 1 base, with 10 bases between the two germline ends.